The next 24 T cell receptor beta chains were all read from a single sample in a study of molecular identifiers for immune sequencing clone quantification. One entry per CDR3 protein, called by TCRdb with MiXCR from the PCR reads. Among some 680,000 distinct CDR3 sequences listed, less than 30% were seen once. The sequencing sample was made of naive CD8+ T cells from blood, with Jurkat cell RNA spiked in. Subset denoted: FACS-sorted CD8+CD4-CCR7+CD45RA+ naive T cells. These receptors all come from a human donor in good health. Some libraries in this study had Jurkat cell RNA spiked in.

This clonotype showed up many times. The chain recombines TRBV24-1 with TRBJ2-2; D perhaps matches TRBD1 (6 bases). The V and J ends lost 4 bases and 4 bases respectively, with 9 bases between them. Looked up from germline, CDR1 is KGHDR and CDR2 is SFDVKD. This CDR3 has 14 amino acids. The CDR3 DNA reads as TGTGCCACCAGTGACCCGACAGGCACCGGGGAGCTGTTTTTT. This gives the protein CATSDPTGTGELFF.

A word on this clonotype: This may stem from a read error, because a much larger clone lies one nucleotide away. The rearrangement links TRBV11-2 to TRBJ2-3, with 7 bases aligning to TRBD2. V lost 8 bases, J lost 6 bases, and 14 bases stayed unmatched. In germline, CDR1 is SGHAT, CDR2 FQNNGV. The CDR3 is 15 amino acids. This chain's CDR3 is CASRPLGGSRDTQYF. In DNA form, the CDR3 reads TGTGCCAGCCGCCCCCTTGGCGGGAGCCGCGATACGCAGTATTTT.

This clonotype was seen only a few times. J is TRBJ2-3 and V is TRBV7-2; 9 bases are shared with TRBD2. CDR3 length: 18 residues. Unmatched junction bases numbered 15, after V lost 6 bases and J lost 2 bases. CDR1 and CDR2 from the germline V gene are SGHTA and FQGNSA. The CDR3 bases are TGTGCCAGCAGTTTGATTTGGACATTAGCGGGGGTCACAGATACGCAGTATTTT. It specifies CASSLIWTLAGVTDTQYF.

This chain connects TRBV20-1 to TRBJ2-7, with D perhaps given as TRBD1 or TRBD2 (5 bases each). CDR3 size: 13 residues. The germline V gene encodes CDR1 DFQATT and CDR2 SNEGSKA (reference sequence). Trimming shortened V by 3 bases and J by 6 bases, and 15 bases separated the two germline ends. CDR3 coding DNA: TGCAGTGCTAGGGGACCGTCCCGCCCCGAGCAGTACTTC. This codes for CSARGPSRPEQYF.

Of note for this clonotype: A much larger clone lies a single base off, so this may be a read error. The chain recombines TRBV27 with TRBJ2-5; maybe TRBD2 (5 bases). Trimming pared 3 bases from V and 4 bases from J, leaving 12 bases between. CDR1 and CDR2 (germline): MNHEY, SMNVEV (reference sequence). This CDR3 is 14 amino acids long. CDR3 bases: TGTGCCAGCAGTTTGGGAGCCCTTCGAGAGACCCAGTACTTC. This gives the protein CASSLGALRETQYF.

This clonotype was observed at least ten times. V gene TRBV6-5 combines with J gene TRBJ1-3; unclear D gene. The CDR3 runs 11 residues. V lost 7 bases to trimming and J lost 1 base, with 2 bases between them. The germline V gene has CDR1 MNHEY and CDR2 SVGAGI. The CDR3 sequence: CASTSGNTIYF. The DNA of the CDR3 is TGTGCCAGCACGTCTGGAAACACCATATATTTT.

The chain has TRBV7-9 and TRBJ2-5, with 9 bases aligning to TRBD2. The CDR3 totals 16 residues. Germline trimming cut 5 bases from V and 6 bases from J; bases unmatched to any gene: 13. From germline, CDR1 is SEHNR and CDR2 FQNEAQ (reference sequence). The CDR3 bases are TGTGCCAGCAGCCCCTCCCCTAGCGGGGTGTTAAAGACCCAGTACTTC. As protein: CASSPSPSGVLKTQYF.

This clonotype was counted ten times or more. The chain combines TRBV5-6 with TRBJ1-6; D is unresolved. Trimming cost V 2 bases and J 5 bases, with 14 bases left between them. The germline CDR1 and CDR2 sequences are SGHDT and YYEEEE. The CDR3 totals 16 residues. This chain's CDR3 is CASSFSGVSDNSPLHF. CDR3 sequence (DNA): TGTGCCAGCAGCTTCTCCGGGGTTTCGGATAATTCACCCCTCCACTTT.

As for this clonotype: Since a much larger clone is just one base distant, this may be a read error. The gene calls are TRBV4-3 and TRBJ2-7, with 10 bases fitting TRBD2. Germline assignment: CDR1 LGHNA and CDR2 YSLEER. This CDR3 contains 14 residues. The CDR3 protein is CASSQASGSYERYF. The CDR3 bases are TGCGCCAGCAGCCAAGCTAGCGGGAGCTACGAGCGGTACTTC.

This clonotype was picked up a small number of times. The rearrangement links TRBV7-9 to TRBJ1-2, with D perhaps TRBD1 (5 bases). With 2 bases removed from V and 4 bases from J, the gap between germline ends came to 11 bases. Germline CDR1 SEHNR, CDR2 FQNEAQ (reference sequence). The CDR3 contains 14 residues. CDR3 residues: CASSLLGQVYGYTF. The CDR3 DNA is TGTGCCAGCAGCTTATTGGGGCAGGTCTATGGCTACACCTTC.

About this clonotype: Relative to the germline gene, one junction end is altered; a read error may explain this. The rearrangement links TRBV5-6 to TRBJ2-7; either TRBD1 or TRBD2 may supply D (5 bases each). The CDR3 has 14 residues. The V gene's germline CDR1 is SGHDT and CDR2 YYEEEE. This CDR3 reads CASSSGASSCEQYF. The CDR3 DNA follows: TGTGCCAGCAGCTCCGGGGCTAGCTCCTGCGAGCAGTACTTC.

This clonotype was recorded a few times. The chain uses TRBV12-3 or TRBV12-4 and TRBJ2-5, with 8 bases that match TRBD1. The CDR3 extends over 15 amino acids. V shed 6 bases and J 5 bases; nucleotides not matched to a gene: 11. The CDR3 DNA reads TGTGCCAGCAGGGCTGATGGACAGGGCTACGAGACCCAGTACTTC. Amino acid sequence: CASRADGQGYETQYF.

The CDR3 loop reads CASSYNTGTQPQHF. CDR3 DNA sequence: TGTGCCAGCAGTTACAACACAGGCACTCAGCCCCAGCATTTT. The chain carries TRBV6-5 and TRBJ1-5, with a tentative D call TRBD1 (5 bases). This CDR3 is built from 14 residues. Germline assignment: CDR1 MNHEY and CDR2 SVGAGI. V was shortened by 2 bases and J by 6 bases, with 11 bases between the two germline ends.

This clonotype has just a few counts. V and J are TRBV9 and TRBJ1-1; maybe TRBD1 (5 bases). V lost 3 bases and J 1 base, leaving 13 bases between the germline ends. The length of the CDR3 is 15 residues. Germline CDR1 and CDR2: SGDLS and YYNGEE. CDR3 sequence: CASSEMTDSNTEAFF. The CDR3 coding sequence is TGTGCCAGCAGCGAGATGACAGATTCGAACACTGAAGCTTTCTTT.

In its sample, this clonotype was seen many times. The chain has TRBV5-3 and TRBJ2-3; TRBD2 might be the D (7 bases). TRBV5-3 is recorded as an ORF, its role being uncertain. This CDR3 is built from 14 residues. V was pared by 10 bases and J by 3 bases, with 18 bases between. The CDR3 here is CAFRRGAGTDTQYF. The CDR3 coding sequence is TGTGCCTTCCGCCGGGGGGCGGGTACAGATACGCAGTATTTT.

This clonotype showed up many times. The chain joins TRBV11-2 to TRBJ2-5, with D unresolved. V shed 0 bases and J shed 0 bases, with 5 bases lying between them. Germline-derived CDR1 and CDR2 are SGHAT and FQNNGV. CDR3 size: 14 residues. CDR3 DNA sequence: TGTGCCAGCAGCTTAGATAGGAACCAAGAGACCCAGTACTTC. This encodes CASSLDRNQETQYF.

Details on this clonotype: A much larger clone sits a single nucleotide away, making a read error possible. The CDR3 is CTSSEGLAGTSTDTQYF. CDR3 bases: TGTACCAGCAGTGAAGGACTAGCGGGGACTAGCACAGATACGCAGTATTTT. The chain uses TRBV2 and TRBJ2-3; 12 bases are a match to TRBD2. The V gene's germline CDR1 is SNHLY and CDR2 FYNNEI. The CDR3 runs to 17 residues.

The chain couples TRBV13 to TRBJ2-1; D may be TRBD2 (6 bases). V gave up 5 bases and J gave up 8 bases, with 28 bases separating them. The germline V gene encodes CDR1 PRHDT and CDR2 FYEKMQ (reference sequence). The CDR3 runs to 18 residues. CDR3 residues: CASSVRLSGYVNFDEQFF. The CDR3 coding sequence is TGTGCCAGCAGCGTACGACTTAGCGGCTACGTTAATTTTGATGAGCAGTTCTTC.

The J gene is TRBJ1-3, the V gene TRBV11-3; D remains unclear. Germline V gene data show CDR1 as SGHNT and CDR2 as YENEEA. V was clipped by 8 bases and J by 6 bases, with 20 bases between them. The CDR3 runs 15 residues. The DNA for the CDR3 is TGTGCCAGCGGCCCCAGGCGGGAGCAAGTAAACACCATATATTTT. The encoded protein is CASGPRREQVNTIYF.

This clonotype was recorded many times. The chain carries TRBV7-9 and TRBJ2-2; 7 nucleotides agree with TRBD1. This CDR3 has 18 residues. The germline V gene encodes CDR1 SEHNR and CDR2 FQNEAQ (reference sequence). The J segment lost 0 bases and the V segment lost 7 bases, leaving 14 bases of the junction unmatched. DNA for the CDR3: TGTGCCAGCACAGAACTGGGAACAGGGGACGCGAACACCGGGGAGCTGTTTTTT. Amino acids: CASTELGTGDANTGELFF.

The chain uses TRBV19 and TRBJ2-7, with unresolved D. There are 14 residues in the CDR3. The V end was cut by 5 bases, the J end by 4 bases, with 15 bases between. Per the germline V gene, CDR1 is LNHDA and CDR2 is SQIVND (reference sequence). The CDR3 DNA follows: TGTGCCAGTAGTTCTACCGGTCTTATATACGAGCAGTACTTC. Protein: CASSSTGLIYEQYF.

This clonotype came up many times. The rearrangement uses TRBV12-3 or TRBV12-4 and TRBJ2-3, with 8 nucleotides matching TRBD2. V shed 10 bases and J 2 bases; nucleotides not matched to a gene: 11. CDR3 length equals 15 residues. Here the CDR3 reads CAITVGGVYTDTQYF. CDR3 coding DNA: TGTGCCATTACCGTCGGGGGGGTCTACACAGATACGCAGTATTTT.

This chain connects TRBV5-1 to TRBJ2-4, with D possibly being TRBD1 or TRBD2 (6 bases each). CDR3 length: 18 amino acids. CDR1 SGHRS and CDR2 YFSETQ come from the germline V gene. The V end lost 5 bases, the J end lost 4 bases, and 25 bases lay between the germline ends. This CDR3 reads CASSYTPTRGEVKNIQYF. DNA of the CDR3: TGCGCCAGCAGTTATACCCCGACTAGGGGGGAGGTTAAAAACATTCAGTACTTC.

J is TRBJ2-3 and V is TRBV27; 12 bases align to TRBD2. In germline, CDR1 is MNHEY, CDR2 SMNVEV (reference sequence). CDR3 size: 17 residues. V shed 4 bases and J 2 bases; nucleotides not matched to a gene: 7. The CDR3 sequence: CASSSRTSGEDTDTQYF. The CDR3, as DNA: TGTGCCAGCAGTTCAAGGACTAGCGGGGAAGACACAGATACGCAGTATTTT.